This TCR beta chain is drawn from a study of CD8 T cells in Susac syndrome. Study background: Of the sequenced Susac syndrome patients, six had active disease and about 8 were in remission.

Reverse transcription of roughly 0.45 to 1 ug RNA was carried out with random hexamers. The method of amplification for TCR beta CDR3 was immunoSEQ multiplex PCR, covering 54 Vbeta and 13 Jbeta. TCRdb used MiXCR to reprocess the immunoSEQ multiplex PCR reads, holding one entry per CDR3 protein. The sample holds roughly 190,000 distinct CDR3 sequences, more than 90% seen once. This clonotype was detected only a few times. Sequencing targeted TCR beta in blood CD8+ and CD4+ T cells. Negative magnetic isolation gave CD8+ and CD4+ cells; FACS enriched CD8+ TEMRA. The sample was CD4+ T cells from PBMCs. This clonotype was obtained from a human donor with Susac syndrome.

The CDR3 loop is CASSFTGDYGYTF. The CDR3 DNA sequence: TGTGCCAGCAGCTTCACAGGGGACTATGGCTACACCTTC. This chain uses TRBV7-9 with TRBJ1-2, with 7 bases fitting TRBD1. CDR3 length: 13 amino acids. Germline trimming cut 3 bases from V and 3 bases from J; bases unmatched to any gene: 1. Germline loops: CDR1 SEHNR, CDR2 FQNEAQ (reference sequence).